The clone carrying this T cell receptor (beta chain) was recorded many times. There are 14 residues in the CDR3. V lost 4 bases to trimming and J lost 0 bases, with 10 bases between them. CDR1 and CDR2 (germline): SNHLY, FYNNEI. In the original workflow: Quantification of nucleated cells was approximated via reference gene primer amplification. The table came from immunoSEQ multiplex PCR; TCRdb's copy has only in-frame clones and leaves some out. V, J and clone size were drawn from that table, and D and trimming were deduced from the DNA. This sample has 74,000 or so clones, with 75% to 90% found just once. The data originate from a study of blood T cell repertoires in COVID-19. Overall study context: The study drew acute and convalescent COVID-19 samples from the United States, Italy and Spain. PBMCs, B-cell-depleted T cells, or T cells were the source of the cDNA or gDNA that made up the material.

The chain carries TRBV2 and TRBJ2-7; D is unclear. Sequencing was done on a sample of peripheral blood. The clonotype comes from a man aged 50-59 years with acute or convalescent COVID-19. CDR3 sequence (DNA): TGTGCCAGCAGTGGCGAAACGAGCTCCTACGAGCAGTACTTC. It codes for CASSGETSSYEQYF.